The clone carrying this T cell receptor beta chain was observed once. Its specificity is unknown. The data were obtained in a study of shared clonotypes between healthy human individuals. Whole-study findings and limits: A limitation of the genetic and exposure-history diversity represented arose from few donors.

V was cut by 8 bases and J by 4 bases, with 19 bases left in between. The CDR3 runs 15 residues. Germline lookup yields CDR1 SGHVS and CDR2 FQNEAQ. The table came from immunoSEQ multiplex PCR; TCRdb's copy has only in-frame clones and leaves some out. The table includes some 900,000 clones, roughly 72% detected once. This sequence was found in a man younger than 35 in good health. The sequencing sample was made of memory CD4+ T cells sorted from blood. The subset is: CD45RA-negative fraction. This chain links TRBV7-8 with TRBJ2-3; TRBD2 might be the D (6 bases). As DNA, the CDR3 is TGTGCCAGCGCCCGGGGACTTGGCGCCTCAGATACGCAGTATTTT. The encoded protein is CASARGLGASDTQYF.